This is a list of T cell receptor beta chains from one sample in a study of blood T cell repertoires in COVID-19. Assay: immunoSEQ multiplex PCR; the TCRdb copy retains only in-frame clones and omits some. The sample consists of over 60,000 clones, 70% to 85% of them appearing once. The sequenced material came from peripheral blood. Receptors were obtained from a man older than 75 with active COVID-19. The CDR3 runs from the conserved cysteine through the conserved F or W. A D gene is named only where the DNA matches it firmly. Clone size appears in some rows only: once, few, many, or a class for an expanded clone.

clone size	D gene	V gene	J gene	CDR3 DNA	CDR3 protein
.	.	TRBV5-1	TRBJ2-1	TGCGCCAGCAGCTTGGAATTCGGGGAGCAGTTCTTC	CASSLEFGEQFF
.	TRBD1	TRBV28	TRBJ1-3	TGTGCCAGCAGCTTTCAGGGGGTTGGAAACACCATATATTTT	CASSFQGVGNTIYF
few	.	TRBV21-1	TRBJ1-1	TGTGCCAGCATCCACCGGGACACCAACGACATAGCTTTCTTT	CASIHRDTNDIAFF
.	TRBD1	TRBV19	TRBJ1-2	TGTGCCAGTAGTCGCCAGGGGGGTAATGGCTACACCTTC	CASSRQGGNGYTF
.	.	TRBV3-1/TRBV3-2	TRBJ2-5	TGTGCCAGCAGCGCACAGACAGTGCAAGAGACCCAGTACTTC	CASSAQTVQETQYF
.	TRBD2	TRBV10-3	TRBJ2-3	TGTGCCATCAACAGCGGGACTAGCACAGATACGCAGTATTTT	CAINSGTSTDTQYF
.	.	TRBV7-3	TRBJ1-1	TGTGCCAGCAGCTTAACACTTGACAAGAAAGCTTTCTTT	CASSLTLDKKAFF
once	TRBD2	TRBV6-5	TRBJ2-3	TGTGCCAGCAGCCAACTAGCGGCCTTCACAGATACGCAGTATTTT	CASSQLAAFTDTQYF
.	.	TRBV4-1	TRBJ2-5	TGCGCCAGCAGCCTCTTTTGGCCCCAAGAGACCCAGTACTTC	CASSLFWPQETQYF
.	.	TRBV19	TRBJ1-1	TGTGCCAGTAGTACAGGCCCCCAGGGATTTAACACTGAAGCTTTCTTT	CASSTGPQGFNTEAFF
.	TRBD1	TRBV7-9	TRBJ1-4	TGTGCCAGCAGCCCCCCGGGACAGGGGTATGAAAAACTGTTTTTT	CASSPPGQGYEKLFF
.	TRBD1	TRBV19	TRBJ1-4	TGTGCCAGTAGCCCTCCGACAGGGTCCCTCTTATGG	CASSPPTGSLLW
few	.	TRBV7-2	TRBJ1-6	TGTGCCAGCAGTATTGGACGATCCGGGACAAGCAATTCACCCCTCCACTTT	CASSIGRSGTSNSPLHF
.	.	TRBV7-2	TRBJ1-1	TGTGCCAGCAGCCCCCAATTGGCCGGGACAAAGAACACTGAAGCTTTCTTT	CASSPQLAGTKNTEAFF
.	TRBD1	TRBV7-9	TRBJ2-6	TGTGCCAGCAGCTTGACAGGGGCCTCTGGGGCCAACGTCCTGACTTTC	CASSLTGASGANVLTF
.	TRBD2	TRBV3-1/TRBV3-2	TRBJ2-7	TGTGCCAGCAGCCACGGGACTAGCGGGAGGATTAAGGAGCAGTACTTC	CASSHGTSGRIKEQYF
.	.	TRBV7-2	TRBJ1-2	TGTGCCAGCAGCGTCGACACTAACTATGGCTACACCTTC	CASSVDTNYGYTF
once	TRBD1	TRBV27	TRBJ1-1	TGTGCCAGCAGTTTTCGACAGGGTGGTGAAGCTTTCTTT	CASSFRQGGEAFF
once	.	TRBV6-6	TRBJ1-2	TGTGCCAGCAGTCACCTGTCAATGGGGGGGCGCGCCTATGGCTACACCTTC	CASSHLSMGGRAYGYTF
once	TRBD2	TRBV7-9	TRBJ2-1	TGTGCCAGCAGCTTGGGGACTAGCGGGAGTAATGAGCAGTTCTTC	CASSLGTSGSNEQFF
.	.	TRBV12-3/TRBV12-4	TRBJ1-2	TGTGCCAGCAGTTCAGTCTATGGCTACACCTTC	CASSSVYGYTF
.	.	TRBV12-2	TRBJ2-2	TGTGCAAGTCGCCGCCTACAAACCGGACAGGGGCGGAACCGGGAGCTGTTTTTT	CASRRLQTGQGRNRELFF
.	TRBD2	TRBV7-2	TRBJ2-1	TGTGCCAGCAGCCCCGGGGGGTCCCTCTACAATGAGCAGTTCTTC	CASSPGGSLYNEQFF
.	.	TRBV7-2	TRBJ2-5	TGTGCCAGCAGCTTAGCGGGGCGCCAAGAGACCCAGTACTTC	CASSLAGRQETQYF
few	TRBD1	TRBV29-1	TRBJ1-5	TGCAGCGGGGCGACAGGGGTGGATCAGCCCCAGCATTTT	CSGATGVDQPQHF
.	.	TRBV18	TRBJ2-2	TGTGCCAGCTCACCGATGACAGGGAGGATTGGCACCGGGGAGCTGTTTTTT	CASSPMTGRIGTGELFF
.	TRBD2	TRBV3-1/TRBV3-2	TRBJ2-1	TGTGCCAGCAGCCTGCCGGGACTAGCACTTAATGAGCAGTTCTTC	CASSLPGLALNEQFF
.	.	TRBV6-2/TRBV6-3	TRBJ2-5	TGTGCCAGCAGTTACTCGAGGAGAACCCAAGAGACCCAGTACTTC	CASSYSRRTQETQYF
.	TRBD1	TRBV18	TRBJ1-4	TGTGCCAGCTCACGACAGGGAACTAATGAAAAACTGTTTTTT	CASSRQGTNEKLFF
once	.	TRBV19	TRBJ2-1	TGTGCCAGTAGTACCGGGACAATTTACAATGAGCAGTTCTTC	CASSTGTIYNEQFF
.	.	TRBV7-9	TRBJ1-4	TGTGCCAGCAGTTGGGAGTGGTCGAATGAAAAACTGTTTTTT	CASSWEWSNEKLFF
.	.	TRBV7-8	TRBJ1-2	TGTGCCAGCAGCCCAACGTTAATAACCGCGGGTGGCTACACCTTC	CASSPTLITAGGYTF
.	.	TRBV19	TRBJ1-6	TGTGCCAGTAGTTGGGAGAGAAATTCACCCCTCCACTTT	CASSWERNSPLHF
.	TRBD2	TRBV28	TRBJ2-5	TGTGCCAGCATCCACCGGAGCGGGAGGCTACAAGAGACCCAGTACTTC	CASIHRSGRLQETQYF
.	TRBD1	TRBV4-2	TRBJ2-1	TGTGCCAGCAGCCAAGAAGGGACAGGGGATTCACGAAGACTCAATGAGCAGTTCTTC	CASSQEGTGDSRRLNEQFF
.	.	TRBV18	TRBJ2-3	TGTGCCAGCTCACCAGGGCAGAGCGGAGGCACAGATACGCAGTATTTT	CASSPGQSGGTDTQYF
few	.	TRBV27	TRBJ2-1	TGTGCCAGCAGTTTATCGGTTGCGGGGAATGAGCAGTTCTTC	CASSLSVAGNEQFF
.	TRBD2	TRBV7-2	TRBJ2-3	TGTGCCAGCAGCTTAAGGCGGGAGGTTGGAGATACGCAGTATTTT	CASSLRREVGDTQYF
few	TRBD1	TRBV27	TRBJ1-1	TGTGCCAGCAGTCCGTTACAGGGGTCCACTGAAGCTTTCTTT	CASSPLQGSTEAFF
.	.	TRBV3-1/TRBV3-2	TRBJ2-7	TGTGCCAGCAGCCAAGTTCCGGGGGGCCTCTCCTACGAGCAGTACTTC	CASSQVPGGLSYEQYF
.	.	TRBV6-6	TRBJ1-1	TGTGCCAGCAGTTCATCAACAGTGAACACTGAAGCTTTCTTT	CASSSSTVNTEAFF